One and the same sample provided the 29 T cell receptor beta chains below, sequenced in a study of blood T cells in healthy people across ages. For the second PCR, which ran for 7 to 11 cycles, a sample-barcoded 5' primer and a J-beta primer mix were used. TCRdb re-called the 5' RACE reads with MiXCR, one entry per CDR3 protein. Here the sample spans about 730,000 distinct CDR3 sequences, roughly 45% being singletons. Sequencing was performed on blood. These receptors all come from a woman in her sixties in good health.

The chain joins TRBV20-1 to TRBJ2-7; 10 bases are shared with TRBD1. J was trimmed by 4 bases and V by 0 bases; bases with no gene match: 9. The CDR3 sequence is 16 residues long. CDR1 DFQATT and CDR2 SNEGSKA come from the germline V gene (reference sequence). In nucleotides, the CDR3 is TGCAGTGCTAGAGATCCTTGGCGGACAGGGGGTTACGAGCAGTACTTC. Translated: CSARDPWRTGGYEQYF.

This clonotype showed up just a few times. The chain joins TRBV12-3 or TRBV12-4 to TRBJ1-1, with D perhaps matching TRBD1 (6 bases). The CDR3 is 16 residues long. The V gene lost 2 bases and the J gene lost 0 bases, with 13 bases spanning the gap. The CDR3 DNA reads TGTGCCAGCAGTTTAAAGGTTGCAGGGGTGAACACTGAAGCTTTCTTT. Its translation is CASSLKVAGVNTEAFF.

In its sample, this clonotype was seen many times. The CDR3 coding sequence is TGTGCCAGCAGCCCGCGACAGGGTGAAAAACTGTTTTTT. Translating gives CASSPRQGEKLFF. V is TRBV7-9 and J is TRBJ1-4; 7 bases align to TRBD1. Germline assignment: CDR1 SEHNR and CDR2 FQNEAQ (reference sequence). The ends lost 5 bases at V and 7 bases at J; junction bases unmatched: 4. The CDR3 loop spans 13 amino acids. The full variable domain, rest sourced from reference TRBV7-9 and TRBJ1-4, is DTGVSQNPRHKITKRGQNVTFRCDPISEHNRLYWYRQTLGQGPEFLTYFQNEAQLEKSRLLSDRFSAERPKGSFSTLEIQRTEQGDSAMYLCASSPRQGEKLFFGSGTQLSVL.

The chain carries TRBV5-3 and TRBJ2-2; D is perhaps TRBD1 (6 bases). Being an ORF, TRBV5-3 has a function that is uncertain. CDR3 length: 18 amino acids. The V gene lost 6 bases and the J gene lost 2 bases, with 23 bases spanning the gap. DNA of the CDR3: TGTGCCAGAAACGAAGGCCAGGAAGGACAGACCAACACCGGGGAGCTGTTTTTT. This encodes CARNEGQEGQTNTGELFF.

This clonotype was counted a few times. The V gene is TRBV15, the J gene TRBJ2-7, with 10 bases that match TRBD2. After removal of 9 bases from V and 0 bases from J, the junction contained 11 bases not matched to a gene. CDR1 and CDR2 from the germline V gene are LNHNV and YYDKDF (reference sequence). The CDR3 covers 16 residues. CDR3 coding DNA: TGTGCCACTAGGACTAGCGGATTACGAGGCTCCTACGAGCAGTACTTC. It specifies CATRTSGLRGSYEQYF.

V usage is TRBV6-2 or TRBV6-3 and J usage is TRBJ2-5; 9 bases match TRBD2. This CDR3 is 16 amino acids long. The V and J ends lost 5 bases and 3 bases, in that order; junction bases with no gene match: 10. Per the germline V gene, CDR1 is MNHEY and CDR2 is SVGEGT. CDR3: CASSTGLAFVEETQYF. Written as DNA, the CDR3 is TGTGCCAGCAGTACGGGACTAGCTTTTGTAGAAGAGACCCAGTACTTC.

As concerns this clonotype: No DNA is shown, since the ends of the CDR3 on it are uncertain; the CDR3 is the one TCRdb lists. The V call is TRBV20-1, the J call TRBJ1-1; the table calls TRBD1, which could not be checked here. Counting both end residues, the CDR3 totals 14 amino acids. Germline CDR1 DFQATT, CDR2 SNEGSKA (reference sequence). CDR3 amino acids: CSSAPGAEDTEAFF.

This clonotype was seen only once. Its ends do not fully match the called genes, so a read error is possible. The genes are TRBV25-1 and TRBJ2-3; D call uncertain. There are 13 residues in the CDR3. CDR1 is MGHDK and CDR2 is SYGVNS in the germline V gene. CDR3 nucleotides: TGTGCCAGCAGTGAATTCGGCGTAGATGCGCAGTATTTT. Encoded protein: CASSEFGVDAQYF.

This clonotype was seen more than once but under ten times. V and J are TRBV18 and TRBJ1-4; tentatively, D is TRBD1 (6 bases). CDR3 length: 15 amino acids. V lost 4 bases and J lost 8, with 17 bases in between. Germline assignment: CDR1 KGHSH and CDR2 LQKENI. The CDR3 coding sequence is TGTGCCAGCTCACTTCGGACAGAAAGGAACGAAAAACTGTTTTTT. Translated: CASSLRTERNEKLFF.

As for this clonotype: One end of the junction is discordant with germline, which a read error may explain. This chain joins TRBV7-9 and TRBJ1-2, with a tentative D call TRBD1 (5 bases). The CDR3 is 16 amino acids. Per germline, CDR1 SEHNR and CDR2 FQNEAQ (reference sequence). CDR3 residues: CAGSLLRDGVRKGYTF. Written as DNA, the CDR3 is TGTGCCGGCAGCTTATTAAGGGACGGGGTGAGGAAGGGCTACACCTTC.

V is TRBV7-2 and J is TRBJ2-7; 14 positions match TRBD2. The CDR3 totals 15 residues. Trimming removed 7 bases from V and 7 bases from J; junction bases left unmatched: 9. CDR1 is SGHTA and CDR2 is FQGNSA in the germline V gene. CDR3 in amino acids: CASTPRTSGRWEQYF. As DNA, the CDR3 is TGTGCCAGCACCCCCCGGACTAGCGGGAGGTGGGAGCAGTACTTC.

This clonotype was seen more than once but under ten times. The chain employs TRBV28 and TRBJ1-2; D may be TRBD1 (5 bases). The CDR3 runs 14 residues. Germline V CDR1 and CDR2: MDHEN, SYDVKM. V lost 2 bases and J 3 bases, leaving 10 bases between the germline ends. DNA of the CDR3: TGTGCCAGCAGTTTAGGGGGTAGGGACTATGGCTACACCTTC. Translating gives CASSLGGRDYGYTF.

This chain connects TRBV7-9 to TRBJ2-1; TRBD2 matches at 7 bases. The CDR3 sequence is 15 residues long. V was pared by 1 base and J by 5 bases, with 5 bases of the junction left unmatched. Germline V gives CDR1 SEHNR, CDR2 FQNEAQ (reference sequence). Here the CDR3 DNA reads TGTGCCAGCAGCTTAGGGCTAGCGGAAGACAATGAGCAGTTCTTC. It yields the protein CASSLGLAEDNEQFF.

J is TRBJ2-3 and V is TRBV7-8; either TRBD1 or TRBD2 may supply D (5 bases each). The CDR3 runs to 13 residues. V lost 10 bases to trimming and J lost 0 bases, with 11 bases between them. The germline CDR1 and CDR2 sequences are SGHVS and FQNEAQ. The CDR3 is CATGADSTDTQYF. CDR3 nucleotides: TGTGCCACCGGGGCAGATAGCACAGATACGCAGTATTTT.

CDR3 nucleotides: TGTGCCAGCAGTGAAGCGCCGGGGACAGCTAATTCACCCCTCCACTTT. It is translated as CASSEAPGTANSPLHF. The V and J genes are TRBV6-1 and TRBJ1-6, with 7 bases that match TRBD1. V shed 0 bases, J shed 6 bases, and the junction held 5 bases outside the gene matches. Germline CDR1 and CDR2: MNHNS and SASEGT. The CDR3 contains 16 residues.

The chain is built from TRBV4-3 and TRBJ2-1; D tentatively fits TRBD1 or TRBD2 (5 bases each). The CDR3 is made up of 17 amino acids. The germline V and J ends were trimmed by 0 bases and 3 bases, with 15 bases remaining between them. The germline V gene has CDR1 LGHNA and CDR2 YSLEER. As DNA, the CDR3 is TGCGCCAGCAGCCAAGATTGGGGGAGAGTTTTCTACAATGAGCAGTTCTTC. This encodes CASSQDWGRVFYNEQFF.

This chain uses TRBV5-1 with TRBJ2-5; no reliable D call. This CDR3 comprises 15 residues. In germline, CDR1 is SGHRS, CDR2 YFSETQ. The V gene lost 0 bases and the J gene lost 2 bases, with 11 bases spanning the gap. The CDR3 here is CASSLALGIQETQYF. The CDR3, as DNA: TGCGCCAGCAGCTTGGCCCTCGGTATTCAAGAGACCCAGTACTTC.

The V gene is TRBV7-9, the J gene TRBJ2-7, with D perhaps matching TRBD2 (5 bases). The end of the DNA is better explained by TRBJ2-5, so the J call may be wrong. CDR1 and CDR2 from the germline V gene are SEHNR and FQNEAQ (reference sequence). The CDR3 spans 14 residues. The CDR3 here is CASSLYEGAETQYF. The CDR3 region has the DNA TGTGCCAGCAGCTTATATGAGGGAGCAGAGACCCAGTACTTC.

Details on this clonotype: Mismatch with germline at one junction end may stem from a read error. This chain links TRBV18 with TRBJ1-2; 7 bases map to TRBD1. The CDR3 sequence is 14 residues long. The germline gives CDR1 KGHSH, CDR2 LQKENI. The CDR3 loop reads CASSPIDRAGGYIF. The CDR3 DNA reads as TGTGCCAGCTCACCAATCGACAGGGCCGGTGGCTACATCTTC.

This clonotype was seen only a few times. Compared with germline, one end of the junction differs, possibly owing to a read error. The rearrangement joins TRBV9 to TRBJ2-7; D remains ambiguous. Germline V CDR1 and CDR2: SGDLS, YYNGEE. This CDR3 is 11 amino acids long. The CDR3 protein is CASRSSSEQYF. In DNA form, the CDR3 reads TGTGCCAGCAGGTCTTCCTCCGAGCAGTACTTC.

The chain links TRBV7-2 to TRBJ2-7, with TRBD1 identical over 9 bases. The last part of the DNA fits TRBJ2-5 better; the J call may be wrong. The CDR3 length is 14 residues. Germline V gives CDR1 SGHTA, CDR2 FQGNSA. CDR3 region: CASSSTGGWQTQYF. The DNA of the CDR3 is TGTGCCAGCAGCTCGACAGGGGGATGGCAGACCCAGTACTTC.

This clonotype turned up a few times. The chain couples TRBV5-1 to TRBJ1-1, with D possibly being TRBD1 (5 bases). Germline V gene data show CDR1 as SGHRS and CDR2 as YFSETQ. The CDR3 contains 14 residues. V gave up 4 bases and J gave up 1 base, with 11 bases separating them. CDR3 nucleotide sequence: TGCGCCAGCAGCGTGGACATACAGAACACTGAAGCTTTCTTT. The encoded protein is CASSVDIQNTEAFF.

CDR3 residues: CASSLSGRNTEAFF. In DNA, the CDR3 is TGTGCCAGCAGTTTATCGGGGAGAAACACTGAAGCTTTCTTT. The gene calls are TRBV27 and TRBJ1-1; D gene unclear. The CDR3 totals 14 residues. Trimming shortened V by 0 bases and J by 2 bases, and 7 bases separated the two germline ends. Germline CDR1 is MNHEY and CDR2 is SMNVEV (reference sequence).

This clonotype was recorded at least ten times. The chain carries TRBV7-9 and TRBJ2-7, with 10 bases aligning to TRBD1. In germline, CDR1 is SEHNR, CDR2 FQNEAQ (reference sequence). This CDR3 has 16 residues. Trimming took 5 bases from V and 9 from J; bases not matched to a gene: 16. Here the CDR3 DNA reads TGTGCCAGCAGCCATCCTAAGGGACAGGGGACCGTAAGGCAGTACTTC. Translation: CASSHPKGQGTVRQYF.

In nucleotides, the CDR3 is TGTGCCAGCAGCCCCGGACAGGGAATTTGCAATCAGCCCCAGCATTTT. Translation gives CASSPGQGICNQPQHF. This sequence joins TRBV5-5 and TRBJ1-5, with 8 nucleotides matching TRBD1. The germline V gene encodes CDR1 SGHKS and CDR2 YYEKEE (reference sequence). This CDR3 contains 16 residues. The V gene end was trimmed by 4 bases and the J gene end by 2 bases; junction bases not matched to a gene: 8.

Concerning this clonotype itself: An end of the junction does not agree with germline; a read error may underlie this. The V and J genes are TRBV6-6 and TRBJ2-1, with 16 positions matching TRBD2. Looked up from germline, CDR1 is MNHNY and CDR2 is SVGAGI (reference sequence). The CDR3 is made up of 17 amino acids. The CDR3, as DNA: TGTGCCAGCAGGGGGACTAGCGGGGGGGCCCTCGACAACGAGCAGTTCTTC. Residues: CASRGTSGGALDNEQFF.

The chain has TRBV7-3 and TRBJ2-2, with a weak D call TRBD2 (5 bases). In germline, CDR1 is SGHTA, CDR2 FQGTGA. The CDR3 length is 18 residues. V was cut by 0 bases and J by 4 bases, with 18 bases left in between. CDR3 coding DNA: TGTGCCAGCAGCTTAACAACGTTGAGGGCCCCGAGCACCGGGGAGCTGTTTTTT. It is translated as CASSLTTLRAPSTGELFF.

The chain has TRBV7-2 and TRBJ2-3; no definite D call. The V gene lost 1 base and the J gene lost 2 bases, with 7 bases spanning the gap. Germline V gives CDR1 SGHTA, CDR2 FQGNSA. The length of the CDR3 is 14 residues. The CDR3 nucleotides are TGTGCCAGCAGCTTAGATCTCTACACAGATACGCAGTATTTT. This sequence encodes CASSLDLYTDTQYF.

The V gene is TRBV12-3 or TRBV12-4, the J gene TRBJ1-1, with D perhaps TRBD1 (6 bases). The CDR3 covers 12 residues. V was trimmed by 5 bases and J by 8 bases, leaving 12 bases between them. Here the CDR3 reads CASSSTGIEAFF. The CDR3 coding sequence is TGTGCCAGCAGTAGCACAGGGATAGAAGCTTTCTTT.